This T cell receptor (beta chain) came from a study of human T cells and chemical hapten exposure. The table lists this clonotype with a few counts. CDR1 and CDR2 (germline): MNHNY, SVGAGI (reference sequence). Deletions cut 2 bases from V and 4 bases from J, with 11 bases between. The CDR3 length is 14 residues. MiXCR was run by TCRdb on the RACE reads, yielding one entry per CDR3 protein. This sample has around 44,000 distinct CDR3 sequences; just under 4% occur once, and the top ten carry roughly a quarter. Noted time point: patch test 1, 2 weeks after DPC sensitization. The treatment here: therapeutic diphenylcyclopropenone sensitization with weekly scalp DPC. Whole blood, unfractionated, served as the material for total RNA extraction.

The specimen was whole blood, collected in connection with sensitization to the hapten diphenylcyclopropenone (DPC). The receptor was isolated from a man over 45 with alopecia areata. Some clones in this sample may be carry-over from other donors' samples. The rearrangement links TRBV6-6 to TRBJ1-2; no firm D call. The CDR3 sequence is CASSYPGLLYGYTF. The CDR3 DNA reads TGTGCCAGCAGTTACCCAGGCCTCCTCTATGGCTACACCTTC.